This TCR beta chain was captured in a study of post-analysis software for immune sequencing data. Study results and limitations: Five or six TRBV segments (TRBV5-6, TRBV5-1 and TRBV20-1 among them) occurred more frequently in patients than in controls. Controls had significantly higher normalized Chao1 diversity than multiple sclerosis patients.

With respect to this clonotype: What it binds is not known.

Unique molecular identifiers were carried by the TCR beta cDNA libraries. The yield from about 1 to 10 million T cells was around 500,000 cDNA molecules in total. TCRdb recomputed calls from the PCR reads with MiXCR, one row per CDR3 protein. The sample has roughly 540,000 distinct CDR3 sequences, around 34% seen once. CDR1 is SGHRS and CDR2 is YFSETQ in the germline V gene. V was clipped by 5 bases and J by 8 bases, with 8 bases between them. The CDR3 is 11 residues long. The clonotype originates from a girl between 2 and 17 years old with multiple sclerosis. The material sequenced was blood. The chain employs TRBV5-1 and TRBJ2-1, with D possibly being TRBD2 (5 bases). CDR3 sequence: CASSEGYEQFF. DNA of the CDR3: TGCGCCAGCAGTGAGGGATATGAGCAGTTCTTC. The whole variable domain, remainder taken from reference TRBV5-1 and TRBJ2-1, is KAGVTQTPRYLIKTRGQQVTLSCSPISGHRSVSWYQQTPGQGLQFLFEYFSETQRNKGNFPGRFSGRQFSNSRSEMNVSTLELGDSALYLCASSEGYEQFFGPGTRLTVL.